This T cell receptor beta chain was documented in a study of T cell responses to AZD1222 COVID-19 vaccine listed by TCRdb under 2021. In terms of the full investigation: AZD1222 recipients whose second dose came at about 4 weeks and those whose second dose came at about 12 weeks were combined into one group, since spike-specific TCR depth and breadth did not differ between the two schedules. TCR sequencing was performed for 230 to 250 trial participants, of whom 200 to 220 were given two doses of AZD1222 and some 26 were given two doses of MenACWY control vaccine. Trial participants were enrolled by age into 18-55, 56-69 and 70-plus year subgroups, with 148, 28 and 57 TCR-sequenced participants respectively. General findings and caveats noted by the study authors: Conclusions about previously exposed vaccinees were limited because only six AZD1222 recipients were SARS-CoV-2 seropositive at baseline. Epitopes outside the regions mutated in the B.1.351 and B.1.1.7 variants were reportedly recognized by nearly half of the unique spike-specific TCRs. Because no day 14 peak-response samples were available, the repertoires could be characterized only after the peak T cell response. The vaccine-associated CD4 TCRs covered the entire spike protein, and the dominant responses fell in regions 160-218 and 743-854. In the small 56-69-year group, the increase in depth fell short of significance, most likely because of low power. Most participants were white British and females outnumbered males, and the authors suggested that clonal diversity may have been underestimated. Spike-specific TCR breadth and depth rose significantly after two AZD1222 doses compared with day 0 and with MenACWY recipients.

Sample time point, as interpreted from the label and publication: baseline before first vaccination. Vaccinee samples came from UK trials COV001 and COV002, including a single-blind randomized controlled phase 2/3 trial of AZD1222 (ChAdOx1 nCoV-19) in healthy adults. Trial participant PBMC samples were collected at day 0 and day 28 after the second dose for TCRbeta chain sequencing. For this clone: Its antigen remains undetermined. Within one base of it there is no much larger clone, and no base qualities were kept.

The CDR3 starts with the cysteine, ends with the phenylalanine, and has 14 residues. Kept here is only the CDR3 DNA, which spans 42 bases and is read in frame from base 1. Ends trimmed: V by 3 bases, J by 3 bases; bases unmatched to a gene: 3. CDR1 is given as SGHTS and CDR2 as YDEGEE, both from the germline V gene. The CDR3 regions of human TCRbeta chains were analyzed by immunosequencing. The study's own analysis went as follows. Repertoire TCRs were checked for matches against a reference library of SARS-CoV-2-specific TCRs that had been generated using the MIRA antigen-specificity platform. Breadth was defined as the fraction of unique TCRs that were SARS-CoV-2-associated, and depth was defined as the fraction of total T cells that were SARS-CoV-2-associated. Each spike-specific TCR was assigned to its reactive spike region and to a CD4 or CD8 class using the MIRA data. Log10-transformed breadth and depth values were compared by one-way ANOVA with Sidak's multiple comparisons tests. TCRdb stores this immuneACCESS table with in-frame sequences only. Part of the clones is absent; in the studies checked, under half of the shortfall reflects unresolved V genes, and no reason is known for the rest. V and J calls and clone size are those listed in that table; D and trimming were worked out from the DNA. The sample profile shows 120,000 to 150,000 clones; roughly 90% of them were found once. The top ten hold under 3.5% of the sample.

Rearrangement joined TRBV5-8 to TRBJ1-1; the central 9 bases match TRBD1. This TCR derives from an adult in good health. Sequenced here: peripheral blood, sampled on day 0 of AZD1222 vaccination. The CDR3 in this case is CASSYGTGHTEAFF. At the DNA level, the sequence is TGTGCCAGCAGCTACGGGACAGGGCACACTGAAGCTTTCTTT.